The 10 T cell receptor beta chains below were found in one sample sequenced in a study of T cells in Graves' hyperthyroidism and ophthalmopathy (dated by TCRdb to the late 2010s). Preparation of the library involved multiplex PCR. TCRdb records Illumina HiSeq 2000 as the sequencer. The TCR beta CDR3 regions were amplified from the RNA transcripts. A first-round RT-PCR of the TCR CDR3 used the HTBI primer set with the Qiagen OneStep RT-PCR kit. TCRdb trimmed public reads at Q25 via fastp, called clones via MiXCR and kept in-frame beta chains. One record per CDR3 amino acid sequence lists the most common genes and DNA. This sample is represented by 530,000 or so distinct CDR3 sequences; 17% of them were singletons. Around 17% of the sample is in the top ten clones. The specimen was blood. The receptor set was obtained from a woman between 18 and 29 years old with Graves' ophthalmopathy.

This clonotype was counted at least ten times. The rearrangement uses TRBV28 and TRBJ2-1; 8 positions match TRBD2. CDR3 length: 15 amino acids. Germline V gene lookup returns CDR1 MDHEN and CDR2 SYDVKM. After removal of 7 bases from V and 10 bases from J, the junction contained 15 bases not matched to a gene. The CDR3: CASTQTSGRRYEQFF. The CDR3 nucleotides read TGTGCCAGCACCCAAACCAGCGGGAGACGGTACGAGCAGTTCTTC.

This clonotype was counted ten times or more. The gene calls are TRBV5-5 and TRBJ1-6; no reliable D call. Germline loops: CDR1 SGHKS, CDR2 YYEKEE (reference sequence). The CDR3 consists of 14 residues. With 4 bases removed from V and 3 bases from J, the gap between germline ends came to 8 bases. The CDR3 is CASSQYNYNSPLHF. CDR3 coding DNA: TGTGCCAGCAGCCAATACAACTATAATTCACCCCTCCACTTT.

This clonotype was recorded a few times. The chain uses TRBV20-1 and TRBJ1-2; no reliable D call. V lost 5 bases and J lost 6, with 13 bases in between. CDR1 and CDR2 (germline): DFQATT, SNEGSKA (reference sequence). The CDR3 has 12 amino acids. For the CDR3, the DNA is TGCAGTGCTGTGGACGGATGGGATGGCTACACCTTC. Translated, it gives CSAVDGWDGYTF.

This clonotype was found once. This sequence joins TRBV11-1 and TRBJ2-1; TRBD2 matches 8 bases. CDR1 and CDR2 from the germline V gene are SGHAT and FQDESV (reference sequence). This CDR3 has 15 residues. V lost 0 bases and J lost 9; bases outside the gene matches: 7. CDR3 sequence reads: CASSLAPAGGPEQFF. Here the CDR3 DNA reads TGTGCCAGCAGCTTAGCCCCGGCGGGAGGACCTGAGCAGTTCTTC.

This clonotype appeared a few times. The CDR3 DNA follows: TGCAGTGCCATTTGGCGGGAAGTTGGCGCAGATACGCAGTATTTT. Translating it yields CSAIWREVGADTQYF. The chain couples TRBV20-1 to TRBJ2-3; a weak D match, TRBD2 (6 bases). V was trimmed by 6 bases and J by 4 bases, leaving 20 bases between them. There are 15 residues in the CDR3. Germline CDR1 DFQATT, CDR2 SNEGSKA (reference sequence).

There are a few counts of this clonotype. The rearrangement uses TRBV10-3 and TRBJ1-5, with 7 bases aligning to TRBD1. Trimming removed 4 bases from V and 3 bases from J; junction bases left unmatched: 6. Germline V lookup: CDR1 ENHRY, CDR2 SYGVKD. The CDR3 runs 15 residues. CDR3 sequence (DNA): TGTGCCATCAGTGGACAGGGAGGGAACAATCAGCCCCAGCATTTT. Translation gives CAISGQGGNNQPQHF.

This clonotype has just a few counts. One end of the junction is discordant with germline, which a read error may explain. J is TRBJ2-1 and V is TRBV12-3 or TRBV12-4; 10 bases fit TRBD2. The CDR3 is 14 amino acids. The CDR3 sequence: CASTQAGGSNGQFF. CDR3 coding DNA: TGTGCCAGCACCCAAGCGGGAGGGTCCAATGGGCAGTTCTTC.

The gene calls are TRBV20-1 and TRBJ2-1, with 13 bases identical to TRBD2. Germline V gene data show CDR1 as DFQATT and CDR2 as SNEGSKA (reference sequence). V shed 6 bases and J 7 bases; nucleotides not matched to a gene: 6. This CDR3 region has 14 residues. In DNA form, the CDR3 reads TGCAGTGCGACAGGGGGACTAGCGGGAAATGAGCAGTTCTTC. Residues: CSATGGLAGNEQFF.

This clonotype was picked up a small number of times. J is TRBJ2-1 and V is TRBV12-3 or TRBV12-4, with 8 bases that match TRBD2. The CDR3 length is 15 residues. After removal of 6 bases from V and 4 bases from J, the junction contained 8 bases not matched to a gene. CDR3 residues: CASSPSGSRYNEQFF. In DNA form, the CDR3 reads TGTGCCAGCAGCCCCAGCGGGAGTAGGTACAATGAGCAGTTCTTC.

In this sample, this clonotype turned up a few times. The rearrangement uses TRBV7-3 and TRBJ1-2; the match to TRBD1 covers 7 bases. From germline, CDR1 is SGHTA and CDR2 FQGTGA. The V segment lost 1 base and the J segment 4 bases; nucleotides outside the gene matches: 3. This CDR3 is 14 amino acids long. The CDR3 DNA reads TGTGCCAGCAGCTTAAAGGGGGCGGGCTATGGCTACACCTTC. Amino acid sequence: CASSLKGAGYGYTF. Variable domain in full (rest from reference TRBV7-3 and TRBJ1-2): GAGVSQTPSNKVTEKGKYVELRCDPISGHTALYWYRQSLGQGPEFLIYFQGTGAADDSGLPNDRFFAVRPEGSVSTLKIQRTERGDSAVYLCASSLKGAGYGYTFGSGTRLTVV.